Each of the 19 T cell receptor beta chains below was sequenced from the same sample in a study of T cells in Graves' hyperthyroidism and ophthalmopathy. Amplified regions were TCR beta CDR3 sequences from RNA transcripts. During a first-round RT-PCR of the TCR CDR3, the HTBI primer set was used. TCRdb fed the multiplex PCR reads into MiXCR, producing one record per CDR3 protein. There are 450,000 to 700,000 distinct CDR3 sequences in the sample; just over 45% occur only once, and around 19% lies in the top ten. The sequencing input was peripheral blood or thyroid tissue (not recorded which). These receptors all come from an adult woman with Graves' disease, either hyperthyroidism or ophthalmopathy (not recorded which).

The CDR3 bases are TGTGCCAGCAGCTTAATCGGGAAATCCTACGAGCAGTACTTC. Protein product: CASSLIGKSYEQYF. V usage is TRBV7-2 and J usage is TRBJ2-7; D may be TRBD2 (5 bases). The CDR3 spans 14 residues. V was cut by 2 bases and J by 1 base, with 9 bases left in between. CDR1 SGHTA and CDR2 FQGNSA come from the germline V gene.

The chain uses TRBV12-3 or TRBV12-4 and TRBJ1-1; tentatively, D is TRBD1 (5 bases). V was shortened by 6 bases and J by 3 bases, with 17 bases between the two germline ends. The CDR3 has 15 amino acids. DNA of the CDR3: TGTGCCAGCAGCCCCCGAGGGAGGGGTTACACTGAAGCTTTCTTT. It translates to CASSPRGRGYTEAFF.

With respect to this clonotype: The junction and the germline gene differ at one end; a read error may be behind it. This chain connects TRBV9 to TRBJ2-7; 7 bases are a match to TRBD1. The germline gives CDR1 SGDLS, CDR2 YYNGEE. The CDR3 has 15 amino acids. The CDR3 here is CACSAKSQGWYEQYF. CDR3 DNA: TGTGCCTGCAGCGCAAAATCACAGGGGTGGTACGAGCAGTACTTC. Full variable domain (remainder filled in from reference TRBV9 and TRBJ2-7): DSGVTQTPKHLITATGQRVTLRCSPRSGDLSVYWYQQSLDQGLQFLIQYYNGEERAKGNILERFSAQQFPDLHSELNLSSLELGDSALYFCACSAKSQGWYEQYFGPGTRLTVT.

The rearrangement links TRBV18 to TRBJ1-2, with a possible D match to TRBD1 (5 bases). Germline V gene data show CDR1 as KGHSH and CDR2 as LQKENI. The CDR3 is made up of 16 amino acids. V was shortened by 1 base and J by 4 bases, with 16 bases between the two germline ends. CDR3 DNA sequence: TGTGCCAGCTCACCACAGGGACGGTCAGGGATCTATGGCTACACCTTC. Amino acids: CASSPQGRSGIYGYTF. Complete variable domain (other parts from reference TRBV18 and TRBJ1-2): NAGVMQNPRHLVRRRGQEARLRCSPMKGHSHVYWYRQLPEEGLKFMVYLQKENIIDESGMPKERFSAEFPKEGPSILRIQQVVRGDSAAYFCASSPQGRSGIYGYTFGSGTRLTVV.

The rearrangement links TRBV20-1 to TRBJ1-1; TRBD1 is a possible D gene (5 bases). The CDR3 totals 10 residues. Germline lookup yields CDR1 DFQATT and CDR2 SNEGSKA (reference sequence). CDR3 sequence: CSGRTGKAFF. The CDR3 region has the DNA TGCAGCGGGCGTACAGGCAAAGCTTTCTTT.

This clonotype was seen once. This chain connects TRBV25-1 to TRBJ1-2; D may be TRBD1 (5 bases). V was pared by 3 bases and J by 4 bases, with 12 bases between. The CDR3 consists of 14 residues. Germline V gene sequence: CDR1 MGHDK, CDR2 SYGVNS. The CDR3 coding sequence is TGTGCCAGCAGTGAGGGTGGACAAGTCTATGGCTACACCTTC. Translating it yields CASSEGGQVYGYTF.

This clonotype was observed many times. This sequence joins TRBV25-1 and TRBJ2-7, with unresolved D. V gave up 0 bases and J gave up 2 bases, with 11 bases separating them. Germline CDR1 is MGHDK and CDR2 is SYGVNS. The CDR3 runs to 15 residues. CDR3 sequence reads: CASSEYTSIPYEQYF. The CDR3 DNA sequence: TGTGCCAGCAGTGAATATACGAGTATACCCTACGAGCAGTACTTC.

The genes are TRBV10-3 and TRBJ1-4, with D unclear. The CDR3 loop spans 15 amino acids. Trimming shortened V by 2 bases and J by 4 bases, and 11 bases separated the two germline ends. The germline CDR1 and CDR2 sequences are ENHRY and SYGVKD. The CDR3 reads CAISEEGGDNEKLFF. The CDR3 nucleotides read TGTGCCATCAGTGAGGAGGGCGGAGATAATGAAAAACTGTTTTTT.

This chain connects TRBV25-1 to TRBJ1-5, with TRBD1 matching 12 bases. CDR1 is MGHDK, CDR2 SYGVNS, per germline. CDR3 length: 19 residues. V lost 2 bases to trimming and J lost 1 base; unmatched junction nucleotides: 9. The CDR3 DNA follows: TGTGCCAGCAGTGAAAAGGTGGGGGACAGGGGGCTGAGCAATCAGCCCCAGCATTTT. Translating gives CASSEKVGDRGLSNQPQHF.

The chain has TRBV2 and TRBJ2-3; D may be TRBD1 or TRBD2 (5 bases each). V was cut by 2 bases and J by 3 bases, with 15 bases left in between. In germline, CDR1 is SNHLY, CDR2 FYNNEI. The CDR3 is 16 amino acids. CDR3: CASSEFLVRGTDTQYF. CDR3 in DNA: TGTGCCAGCAGTGAATTCTTGGTGAGGGGAACAGATACGCAGTATTTT.

The rearrangement joins TRBV5-1 to TRBJ2-3; D uncertain. Germline assignment: CDR1 SGHRS and CDR2 YFSETQ. The CDR3 runs 16 residues. Trimming left V 0 bases short and J 3 bases short, with 14 bases between. The CDR3: CASSLAGLVGTDTQYF. Here the CDR3 DNA reads TGCGCCAGCAGCTTGGCCGGATTGGTTGGGACAGATACGCAGTATTTT.

J is TRBJ1-5 and V is TRBV20-1, with 8 bases aligning to TRBD1. The germline V gene has CDR1 DFQATT and CDR2 SNEGSKA (reference sequence). The CDR3 extends over 14 amino acids. V was clipped by 3 bases and J by 1 base; unmatched bases: 2. CDR3 amino acids: CSASRGRSNQPQHF. The DNA of the CDR3 is TGCAGTGCTAGCAGGGGGCGAAGCAATCAGCCCCAGCATTTT.

This clonotype was seen at least ten times. The chain combines TRBV11-2 with TRBJ1-1; a possible D gene is TRBD1 (6 bases). The V gene's germline CDR1 is SGHAT and CDR2 FQNNGV. This CDR3 is 15 amino acids long. V was pared by 1 base and J by 4 bases, with 13 bases between. CDR3 loop: CASSLGGGGTTEAFF. DNA for the CDR3: TGTGCCAGCAGCTTAGGGGGAGGGGGAACCACTGAAGCTTTCTTT.

The chain joins TRBV7-9 to TRBJ2-1, with TRBD2 matching 13 bases. CDR1 and CDR2 (germline): SEHNR, FQNEAQ (reference sequence). V lost 4 bases to trimming and J lost 3 bases; unmatched junction nucleotides: 3. The CDR3 consists of 16 residues. CDR3 bases: TGTGCCAGCAGCTGGACTAGCGGGAGAGGCTACAATGAGCAGTTCTTC. This sequence encodes CASSWTSGRGYNEQFF.

This clonotype was observed a few times. The chain recombines TRBV2 with TRBJ2-3, with no clear D. CDR1 SNHLY and CDR2 FYNNEI come from the germline V gene. V was cut by 2 bases and J by 3 bases, with 9 bases left in between. This CDR3 has 14 amino acids. CDR3 amino acids: CASSERVATDTQYF. In DNA form, the CDR3 reads TGTGCCAGCAGTGAACGGGTGGCGACAGATACGCAGTATTTT.

V usage is TRBV15 and J usage is TRBJ1-3; 9 bases are shared with TRBD1. The CDR3 has 15 amino acids. Germline CDR1 reads LNHNV; CDR2 reads YYDKDF (reference sequence). J gave up 8 bases and V 3 bases, and 8 bases lay outside the gene matches. CDR3: CATSSRDRERDTIYF. CDR3 coding DNA: TGTGCCACCAGCAGCCGGGACAGGGAGAGAGACACCATATATTTT.

Notes on this clonotype: Lacking the conserved final phenylalanine or tryptophan, this CDR3 likely reflects a read error. The rearrangement uses TRBV5-4 and TRBJ2-5; tentatively, D is TRBD1 (6 bases). Per germline, CDR1 SGHNT and CDR2 YYREEE (reference sequence). V lost 3 bases to trimming and J lost 1 base, with 10 bases between them. CDR3 length: 14 amino acids. The CDR3: CASSSVDSQETQYL. For the CDR3, the DNA is TGTGCCAGCAGCTCCGTGGACAGCCAAGAGACCCAGTACCTC.

This clonotype was observed a few times. The rearrangement links TRBV5-5 to TRBJ2-7; 8 bases match TRBD1. The germline V gene has CDR1 SGHKS and CDR2 YYEKEE (reference sequence). The V and J ends lost 3 bases and 7 bases, in that order; junction bases with no gene match: 15. CDR3 length: 16 amino acids. This chain's CDR3 is CASSYRSGGSLWEQYF. CDR3 nucleotides: TGTGCCAGCAGCTACCGTTCAGGGGGCTCCCTGTGGGAGCAGTACTTC.

This clonotype came up many times. This rearrangement joins TRBV10-3 to TRBJ1-5; D is ambiguous. This CDR3 has 13 residues. The ends were cut back, 7 bases at V and 4 bases at J, with 11 bases in the middle. Germline V gene sequence: CDR1 ENHRY, CDR2 SYGVKD. CDR3 DNA: TGTGCCATCAAAAGTGATGGGAATCAGCCCCAGCATTTT. It yields the protein CAIKSDGNQPQHF.